The sample holds a few counts of the clone carrying this TCR beta chain. The junction differs from germline at one of its ends, possibly a read error. The CDR3 has 15 amino acids. In germline, CDR1 is SQVTM, CDR2 ANQGSEA. The sample originates from a study of response to subunit inactivated influenza vaccine. Via MiXCR, TCRdb re-called the RT-PCR reads, giving one row per CDR3 protein. This table holds roughly 500,000 distinct CDR3 sequences, around 25% found once. In addition, the sample was reused for a study of T cells expressing NK-cell markers. That source adds: UMIs were included in TCR beta cDNA generated by 5'RACE template switching. HCMV seropositivity characterized seven of the eight sequenced donors, and seronegativity one. Of the CD8+ T cell pool in over 5 donors, roughly 1.0-7.5% was accounted for by dominant NKG2C+ clonotypes. The CD3+CD56-NKG2C+ fraction of several donors was also led by these clonotypes.

The V gene is TRBV29-1, the J gene TRBJ1-2; TRBD1 matches 8 bases. The sample in question was CD4+ T cells sorted from PBMCs, obtained 11 to 12 days after vaccination. The TCR was taken from a man aged 50-60 years who received an inactivated influenza vaccine. In nucleotides, the CDR3 is TGCAGCGTCGAAGGGACAGGTGGTACTAACTATGGCTACACCTTC. It specifies CSVEGTGGTNYGYTF.